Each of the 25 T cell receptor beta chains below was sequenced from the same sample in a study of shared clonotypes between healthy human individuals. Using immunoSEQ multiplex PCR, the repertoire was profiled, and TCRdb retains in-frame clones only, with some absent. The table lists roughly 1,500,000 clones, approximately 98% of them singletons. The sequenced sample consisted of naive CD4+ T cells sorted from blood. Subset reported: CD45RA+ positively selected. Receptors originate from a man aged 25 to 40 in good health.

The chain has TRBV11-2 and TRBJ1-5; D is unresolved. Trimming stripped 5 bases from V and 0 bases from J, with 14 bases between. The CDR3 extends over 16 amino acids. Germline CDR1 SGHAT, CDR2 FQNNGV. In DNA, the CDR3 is TGTGCCAGCAGCCCAATTAAAGGGCATAGCAATCAGCCCCAGCATTTT. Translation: CASSPIKGHSNQPQHF.

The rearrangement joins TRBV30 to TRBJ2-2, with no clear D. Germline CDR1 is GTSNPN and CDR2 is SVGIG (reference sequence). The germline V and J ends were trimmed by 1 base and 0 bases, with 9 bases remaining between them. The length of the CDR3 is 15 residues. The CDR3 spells CAWSGYSANTGELFF. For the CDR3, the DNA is TGTGCCTGGAGTGGTTATTCGGCGAACACCGGGGAGCTGTTTTTT.

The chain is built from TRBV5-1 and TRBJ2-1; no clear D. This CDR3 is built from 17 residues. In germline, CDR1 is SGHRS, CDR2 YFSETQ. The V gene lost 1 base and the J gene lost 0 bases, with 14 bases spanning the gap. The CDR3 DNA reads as TGCGCCAGCAGCTTGTCAGTTCTCGCGAGCTCCTACAATGAGCAGTTCTTC. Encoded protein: CASSLSVLASSYNEQFF.

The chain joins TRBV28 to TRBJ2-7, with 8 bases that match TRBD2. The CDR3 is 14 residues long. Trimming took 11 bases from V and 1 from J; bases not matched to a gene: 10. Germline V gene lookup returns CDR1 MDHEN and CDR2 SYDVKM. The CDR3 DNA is TGTGCCGTAATTGCGGCGGGAGGATCCTACGAGCAGTACTTC. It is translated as CAVIAAGGSYEQYF.

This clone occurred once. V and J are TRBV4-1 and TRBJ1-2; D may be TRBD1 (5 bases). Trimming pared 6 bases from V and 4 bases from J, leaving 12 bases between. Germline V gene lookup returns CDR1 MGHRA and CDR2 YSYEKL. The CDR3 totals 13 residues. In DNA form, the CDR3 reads TGCGCCAGCAGTGCGACAGCCGGCTATGGCTACACCTTC. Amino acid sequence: CASSATAGYGYTF.

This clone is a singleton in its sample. DNA for the CDR3: TGTGCCAGCAGCGCCCCGTACAGGGCCCAGAACACCGGGGAGCTGTTTTTT. Translation gives CASSAPYRAQNTGELFF. The chain recombines TRBV9 with TRBJ2-2; perhaps TRBD1 as D (6 bases). CDR3 length: 17 amino acids. CDR1 is SGDLS, CDR2 YYNGEE, per germline. The V gene lost 3 bases and the J gene lost 1 base, with 16 bases spanning the gap.

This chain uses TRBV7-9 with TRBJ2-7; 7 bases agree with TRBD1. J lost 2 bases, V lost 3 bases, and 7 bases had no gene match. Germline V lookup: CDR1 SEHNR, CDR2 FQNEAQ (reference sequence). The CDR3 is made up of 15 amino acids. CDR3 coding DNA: TGTGCCAGCAGCTTCACAGGGGTGCCCCCCTACGAGCAGTACTTC. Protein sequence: CASSFTGVPPYEQYF.

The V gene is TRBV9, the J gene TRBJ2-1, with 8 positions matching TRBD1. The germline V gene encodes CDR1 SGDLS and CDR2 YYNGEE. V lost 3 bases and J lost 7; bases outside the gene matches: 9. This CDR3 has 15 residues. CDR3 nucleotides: TGTGCCAGCAGCGCGGATTCCGGGACAGGTAATGAGCAGTTCTTC. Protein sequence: CASSADSGTGNEQFF.

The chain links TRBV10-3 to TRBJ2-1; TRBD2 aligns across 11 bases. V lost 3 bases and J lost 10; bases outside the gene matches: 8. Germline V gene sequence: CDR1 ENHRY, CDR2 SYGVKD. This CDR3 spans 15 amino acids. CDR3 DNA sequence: TGTGCCATCAGTGATCCTCTAGCGGGAGGAGGCGAGCAGTTCTTC. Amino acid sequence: CAISDPLAGGGEQFF.

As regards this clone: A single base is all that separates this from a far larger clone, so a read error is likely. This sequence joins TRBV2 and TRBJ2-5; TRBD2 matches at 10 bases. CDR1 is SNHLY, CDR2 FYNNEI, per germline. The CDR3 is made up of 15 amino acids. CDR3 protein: CAGSGLAGEQETQYF. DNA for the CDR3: TGTGCCGGCAGTGGCCTAGCGGGAGAGCAGGAGACCCAGTACTTC.

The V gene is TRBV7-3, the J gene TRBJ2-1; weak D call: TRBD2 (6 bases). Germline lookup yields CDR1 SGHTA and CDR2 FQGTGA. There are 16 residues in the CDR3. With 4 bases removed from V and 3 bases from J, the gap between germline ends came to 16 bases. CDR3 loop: CASSSVPGLLYNEQFF. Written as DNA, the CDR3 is TGTGCCAGCAGCTCGGTACCGGGACTCCTCTACAATGAGCAGTTCTTC. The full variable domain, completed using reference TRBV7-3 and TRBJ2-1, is GAGVSQTPSNKVTEKGKYVELRCDPISGHTALYWYRQSLGQGPEFLIYFQGTGAADDSGLPNDRFFAVRPEGSVSTLKIQRTERGDSAVYLCASSSVPGLLYNEQFFGPGTRLTVL.

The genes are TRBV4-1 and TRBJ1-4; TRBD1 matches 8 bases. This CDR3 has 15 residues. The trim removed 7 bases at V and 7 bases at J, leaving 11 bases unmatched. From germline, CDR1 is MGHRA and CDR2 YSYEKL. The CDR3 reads CASTKTGTGGEKLFF. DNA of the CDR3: TGCGCCAGCACCAAAACCGGGACAGGAGGTGAAAAACTGTTTTTT.

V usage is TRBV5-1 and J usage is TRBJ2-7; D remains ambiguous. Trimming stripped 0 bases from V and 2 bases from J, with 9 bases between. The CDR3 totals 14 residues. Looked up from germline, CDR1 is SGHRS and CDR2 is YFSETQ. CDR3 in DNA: TGCGCCAGCAGCTTGGTCACTGGGCCCTACGAGCAGTACTTC. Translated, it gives CASSLVTGPYEQYF.

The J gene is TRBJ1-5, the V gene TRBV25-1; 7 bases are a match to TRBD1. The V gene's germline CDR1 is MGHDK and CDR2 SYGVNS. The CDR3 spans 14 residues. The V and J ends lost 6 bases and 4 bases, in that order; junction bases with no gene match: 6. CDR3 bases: TGTGCCAGCAGAGCGACAGGGACGAATCAGCCCCAGCATTTT. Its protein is CASRATGTNQPQHF.

CDR3 protein: CASSQVEGTLPYGYTF. CDR3 DNA: TGCGCCAGCAGCCAAGTGGAGGGGACGTTACCCTATGGCTACACCTTC. The rearrangement uses TRBV4-1 and TRBJ1-2, with TRBD1 as a possible D gene (5 bases). V shed 1 base and J shed 4 bases, with 16 bases lying between them. The CDR3 runs to 16 residues. Germline CDR1 is MGHRA and CDR2 is YSYEKL.

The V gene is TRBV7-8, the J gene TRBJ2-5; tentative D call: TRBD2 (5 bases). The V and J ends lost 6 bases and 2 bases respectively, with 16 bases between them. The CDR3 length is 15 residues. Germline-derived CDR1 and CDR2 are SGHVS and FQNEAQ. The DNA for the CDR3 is TGTGCCAGCAGTAGGGCGGCGGGTACTCAAGAGACCCAGTACTTC. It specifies CASSRAAGTQETQYF.

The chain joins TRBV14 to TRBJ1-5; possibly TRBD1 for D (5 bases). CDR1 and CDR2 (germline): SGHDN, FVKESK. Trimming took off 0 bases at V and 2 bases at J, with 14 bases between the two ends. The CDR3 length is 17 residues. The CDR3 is CASSQDWAGWGNQPQHF. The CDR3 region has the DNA TGTGCCAGCAGCCAAGATTGGGCAGGGTGGGGCAATCAGCCCCAGCATTTT.

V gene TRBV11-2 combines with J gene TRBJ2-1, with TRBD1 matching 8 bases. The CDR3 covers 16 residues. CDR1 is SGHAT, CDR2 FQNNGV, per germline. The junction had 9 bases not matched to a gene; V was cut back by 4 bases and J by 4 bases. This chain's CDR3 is CASSWTGLTLYNEQFF. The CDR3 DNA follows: TGTGCCAGCAGCTGGACAGGGCTTACCCTATACAATGAGCAGTTCTTC.

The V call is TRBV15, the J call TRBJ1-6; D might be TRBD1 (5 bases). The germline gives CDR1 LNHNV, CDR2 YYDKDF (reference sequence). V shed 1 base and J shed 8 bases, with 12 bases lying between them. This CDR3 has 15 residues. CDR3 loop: CATSRGRDVDSPLHF. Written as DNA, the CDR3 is TGTGCCACCAGCAGAGGGCGGGACGTCGATTCACCCCTCCACTTT.

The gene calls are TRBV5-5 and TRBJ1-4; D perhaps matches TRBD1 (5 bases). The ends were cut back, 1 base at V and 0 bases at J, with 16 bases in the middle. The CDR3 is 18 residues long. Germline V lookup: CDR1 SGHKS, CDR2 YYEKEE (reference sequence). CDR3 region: CASSLSRGRAATNEKLFF. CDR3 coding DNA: TGTGCCAGCAGCTTGTCTAGGGGCCGCGCGGCAACTAATGAAAAACTGTTTTTT.

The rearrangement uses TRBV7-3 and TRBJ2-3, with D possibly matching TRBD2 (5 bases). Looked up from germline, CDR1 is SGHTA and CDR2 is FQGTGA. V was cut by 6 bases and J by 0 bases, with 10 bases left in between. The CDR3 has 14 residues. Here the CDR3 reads CASRLASSTDTQYF. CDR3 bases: TGTGCCAGCAGATTAGCGTCTAGCACAGATACGCAGTATTTT.

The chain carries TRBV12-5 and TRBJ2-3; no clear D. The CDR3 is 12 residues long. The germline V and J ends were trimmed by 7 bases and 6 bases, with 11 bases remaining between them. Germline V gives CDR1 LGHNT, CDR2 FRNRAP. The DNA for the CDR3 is TGTGCTAGTGCACCCCAAGGGGATACGCAGTATTTT. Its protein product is CASAPQGDTQYF.

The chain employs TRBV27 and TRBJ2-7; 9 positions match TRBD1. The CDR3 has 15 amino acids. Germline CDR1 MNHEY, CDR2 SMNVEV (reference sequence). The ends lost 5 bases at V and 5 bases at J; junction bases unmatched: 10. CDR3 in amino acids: CASSARRDRAHEQYF. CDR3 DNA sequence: TGTGCCAGCAGTGCCCGCCGGGACAGGGCCCACGAGCAGTACTTC.

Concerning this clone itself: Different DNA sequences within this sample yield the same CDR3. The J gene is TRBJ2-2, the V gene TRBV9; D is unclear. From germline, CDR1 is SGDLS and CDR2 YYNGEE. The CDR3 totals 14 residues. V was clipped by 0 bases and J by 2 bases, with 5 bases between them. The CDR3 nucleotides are TGTGCCAGCAGCGTAGATGTTAACACCGGGGAGCTGTTTTTT. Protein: CASSVDVNTGELFF.

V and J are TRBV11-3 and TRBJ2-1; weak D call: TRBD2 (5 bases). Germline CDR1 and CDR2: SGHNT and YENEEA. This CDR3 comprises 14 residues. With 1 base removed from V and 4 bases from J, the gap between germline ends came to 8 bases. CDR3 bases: TGTGCCAGCAGCTTAGGAGGGCCGTACAATGAGCAGTTCTTC. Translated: CASSLGGPYNEQFF.